These 19 T cell receptor beta chains were all obtained from the same sample, sequenced in a study of CD8+ T cells in alopecia areata. After isolation, RNA underwent reverse transcription to generate cDNA as the sequencing template. Sequencing was performed with immunoSEQ multiplex PCR; in TCRdb, only in-frame clones are kept and a portion is missing. The sample contains some 130,000 clones, roughly 64% of which appear only once. The source was CD4+ T cells sorted from blood, collected at week 0. Receptor source: a human donor with alopecia areata.

This clone has more than one count but fewer than ten. V is TRBV7-2 and J is TRBJ2-5; D call uncertain. Between the trimmed V and J ends, which lost 4 bases and 3 bases, there was a span of 12 bases. This CDR3 contains 14 residues. Per germline, CDR1 SGHTA and CDR2 FQGNSA. Written as DNA, the CDR3 is TGTGCCAGCAGCTCACGACTCCTCAAAGAGACCCAGTACTTC. Protein: CASSSRLLKETQYF.

This rearrangement joins TRBV19 to TRBJ2-2; D perhaps matches TRBD2 (6 bases). From germline, CDR1 is LNHDA and CDR2 SQIVND (reference sequence). The CDR3 is made up of 15 amino acids. V lost 5 bases, J lost 0 bases, and 10 bases lay in between. The CDR3 sequence: CASSSGLPNTGELFF. As DNA, the CDR3 is TGTGCCAGTAGTTCCGGACTACCGAACACCGGGGAGCTGTTTTTT.

Regarding this clone: This specimen includes other DNA sequences encoding the same CDR3. V and J are TRBV27 and TRBJ1-6; 10 positions agree with TRBD1. The CDR3 consists of 14 residues. The V gene end was trimmed by 3 bases and the J gene end by 9 bases; junction bases not matched to a gene: 2. CDR1 is MNHEY, CDR2 SMNVEV, per germline (reference sequence). CDR3 in DNA: TGTGCCAGCAGTTTCGGACAGGGGGGTTCACCCCTCCACTTT. Protein product: CASSFGQGGSPLHF.

This clone was counted between two and nine times. The chain joins TRBV29-1 to TRBJ2-1; 11 bases fit TRBD1. This CDR3 comprises 12 residues. CDR1 SQVTM and CDR2 ANQGSEA come from the germline V gene. In DNA, the CDR3 is TGCAGATCGGGACAGGGGGGCAATGAGCAGTTCTTC. Translation gives CRSGQGGNEQFF.

This sequence joins TRBV2 and TRBJ2-1; D is perhaps TRBD1 (5 bases). This CDR3 is 12 amino acids long. Germline CDR1 is SNHLY and CDR2 is FYNNEI. The ends were cut back, 7 bases at V and 7 bases at J, with 11 bases in the middle. The CDR3: CASIKQVNEQFF. CDR3 DNA: TGTGCCAGCATCAAACAGGTTAATGAGCAGTTCTTC.

The rearrangement uses TRBV30 and TRBJ1-3; maybe TRBD1 (5 bases). Germline V gene sequence: CDR1 GTSNPN, CDR2 SVGIG (reference sequence). There are 11 residues in the CDR3. V lost 4 bases to trimming and J lost 7 bases, with 8 bases between them. Written as DNA, the CDR3 is TGTGCCTGGACAGGGACTAACACCATATATTTT. Residues: CAWTGTNTIYF.

CDR3: CASSRVGSAYEQYF. The CDR3 nucleotides are TGTGCCAGCAGCCGGGTTGGAAGCGCCTACGAGCAGTACTTC. This chain joins TRBV5-6 and TRBJ2-7, with no clear D. The CDR3 is 14 amino acids. Between the trimmed V and J ends, which lost 4 bases and 2 bases, there was a span of 13 bases. CDR1 and CDR2 (germline): SGHDT, YYEEEE. Based on the CDR3 plus reference TRBV5-6 and TRBJ2-7, the full variable domain is DAGVTQSPTHLIKTRGQQVTLRCSPKSGHDTVSWYQQALGQGPQFIFQYYEEEERQRGNFPDRFSGHQFPNYSSELNVNALLLGDSALYLCASSRVGSAYEQYFGPGTRLTVT.

This chain uses TRBV30 with TRBJ1-1; D possibly corresponds to TRBD1 (5 bases). The V end was cut by 0 bases, the J end by 4 bases, with 9 bases between. The CDR3 length is 13 residues. The germline V gene encodes CDR1 GTSNPN and CDR2 SVGIG (reference sequence). The CDR3 DNA reads as TGTGCCTGGAGTGTATCAGGGATCACTGAAGCTTTCTTT. Protein product: CAWSVSGITEAFF. The variable domain in full, completed from reference TRBV30 and TRBJ1-1, reads SQTIHQWPATLVQPVGSPLSLECTVEGTSNPNLYWYRQAAGRGLQLLFYSVGIGQISSEVPQNLSASRPQDRQFILSSKKLLLSDSGFYLCAWSVSGITEAFFGQGTRLTVV.

The gene calls are TRBV5-1 and TRBJ1-2; unclear D gene. CDR3 length equals 13 residues. The V gene lost 0 bases and the J gene lost 3 bases, with 6 bases spanning the gap. Germline V CDR1 and CDR2: SGHRS, YFSETQ. The CDR3 nucleotides are TGCGCCAGCAGCTTGGGAGTGGACTATGGCTACACCTTC. Translated, it gives CASSLGVDYGYTF.

The V and J genes are TRBV19 and TRBJ2-3; TRBD1 matches 7 bases. CDR1 is LNHDA, CDR2 SQIVND, per germline (reference sequence). The CDR3 length is 15 residues. V shed 6 bases and J 0 bases; nucleotides not matched to a gene: 6. The CDR3 spells CASSLGQTSTDTQYF. The CDR3, as DNA: TGTGCCAGTAGCCTGGGACAGACCAGCACAGATACGCAGTATTTT.

This clone came up a few times. The rearrangement links TRBV27 to TRBJ2-3; D is perhaps TRBD2 (7 bases). Germline V CDR1 and CDR2: MNHEY, SMNVEV (reference sequence). The CDR3 runs to 13 residues. Between the trimmed V and J ends, which lost 6 bases and 6 bases, there was a span of 13 bases. CDR3 in amino acids: CASRLQGGDTQYF. In DNA form, the CDR3 reads TGTGCCAGCAGGCTACAGGGAGGGGATACGCAGTATTTT.

In its sample, this clone was seen a few times. This chain connects TRBV6-5 to TRBJ2-7; 9 bases fit TRBD2. Unmatched junction bases numbered 12, after V lost 6 bases and J lost 6 bases. Germline V lookup: CDR1 MNHEY, CDR2 SVGAGI. The CDR3 loop spans 15 amino acids. This CDR3 reads CASSRAGGAGGEQYF. For the CDR3, the DNA is TGTGCCAGCAGCCGCGCGGGGGGGGCTGGGGGCGAGCAGTACTTC.

This clone was seen just once. This chain connects TRBV7-2 to TRBJ1-4, with TRBD1 as a possible D gene (5 bases). Trimming removed 2 bases at V and 6 bases at J, with 10 bases between. The germline gives CDR1 SGHTA, CDR2 FQGNSA. CDR3 length: 14 amino acids. The CDR3 DNA sequence: TGTGCCAGCAGCTTAAAGGGGCTGGATGAAAAACTGTTTTTT. This gives the protein CASSLKGLDEKLFF. The whole variable domain, remainder taken from reference TRBV7-2 and TRBJ1-4, is GAGVSQSPSNKVTEKGKDVELRCDPISGHTALYWYRQSLGQGLEFLIYFQGNSAPDKSGLPSDRFSAERTGGSVSTLTIQRTQQEDSAVYLCASSLKGLDEKLFFGSGTQLSVL.

This chain joins TRBV30 and TRBJ1-1, with TRBD1 matching 9 bases. The CDR3 spans 14 residues. V dropped 2 bases and J dropped 1; count of bases not matched to a gene: 2. CDR1 is GTSNPN and CDR2 is SVGIG in the germline V gene (reference sequence). CDR3 sequence reads: CAWSPGQGNTEAFF. The CDR3 bases are TGTGCCTGGAGTCCGGGACAGGGGAACACTGAAGCTTTCTTT.

The V call is TRBV10-3, the J call TRBJ2-7; TRBD1 or TRBD2 may be the D gene (5 bases each). CDR1 and CDR2 from the germline V gene are ENHRY and SYGVKD. The CDR3 contains 16 residues. The ends were cut back, 2 bases at V and 1 base at J, with 15 bases in the middle. The CDR3 nucleotides are TGTGCCATCAGTGAGAACGAGGGGCTCTCGTCCTACGAGCAGTACTTC. Residues: CAISENEGLSSYEQYF.

This clone was seen a handful of times. V usage is TRBV23-1 and J usage is TRBJ2-1; 8 positions agree with TRBD2. TRBV23-1 has ORF status, its function being uncertain. The junction had 5 bases not matched to a gene; V was cut back by 4 bases and J by 12 bases. The CDR3 sequence is 12 residues long. For the CDR3, the DNA is TGCGCCAGCAGTCCCGGGGGGGTAGGGCAGTTCTTC. Protein product: CASSPGGVGQFF.

The chain links TRBV7-2 to TRBJ2-5; no clear D gene. The length of the CDR3 is 12 residues. Germline values: CDR1 SGHTA, CDR2 FQGNSA. V lost 2 bases and J 7 bases, leaving 8 bases between the germline ends. The CDR3 region is CASSLLSGTQYF. The CDR3 region has the DNA TGTGCCAGCAGCTTATTGTCGGGGACCCAGTACTTC.

Many counts were recorded for this clone. This chain links TRBV18 with TRBJ1-1; D is unclear. Germline CDR1 KGHSH, CDR2 LQKENI. With 3 bases removed from V and 5 bases from J, the gap between germline ends came to 13 bases. This CDR3 comprises 14 residues. The CDR3 nucleotides are TGTGCCAGCTCACCCATCCCTGGTGGGACTGAAGCTTTCTTT. Encoded protein: CASSPIPGGTEAFF. The entire variable domain, with the rest obtained from reference TRBV18 and TRBJ1-1, is as follows: NAGVMQNPRHLVRRRGQEARLRCSPMKGHSHVYWYRQLPEEGLKFMVYLQKENIIDESGMPKERFSAEFPKEGPSILRIQQVVRGDSAAYFCASSPIPGGTEAFFGQGTRLTVV.

The chain carries TRBV7-2 and TRBJ2-1, with TRBD2 identical over 7 bases. Germline CDR1 reads SGHTA; CDR2 reads FQGNSA. Trimming at V came to 5 bases and at J to 6 bases, leaving 4 bases not matched to a gene. The CDR3 contains 13 residues. The CDR3 region is CASSQSSGNEQFF. The CDR3 DNA sequence: TGTGCCAGCAGCCAGTCTAGCGGCAATGAGCAGTTCTTC. The full variable domain, its missing parts supplied by reference TRBV7-2 and TRBJ2-1, is GAGVSQSPSNKVTEKGKDVELRCDPISGHTALYWYRQSLGQGLEFLIYFQGNSAPDKSGLPSDRFSAERTGGSVSTLTIQRTQQEDSAVYLCASSQSSGNEQFFGPGTRLTVL.